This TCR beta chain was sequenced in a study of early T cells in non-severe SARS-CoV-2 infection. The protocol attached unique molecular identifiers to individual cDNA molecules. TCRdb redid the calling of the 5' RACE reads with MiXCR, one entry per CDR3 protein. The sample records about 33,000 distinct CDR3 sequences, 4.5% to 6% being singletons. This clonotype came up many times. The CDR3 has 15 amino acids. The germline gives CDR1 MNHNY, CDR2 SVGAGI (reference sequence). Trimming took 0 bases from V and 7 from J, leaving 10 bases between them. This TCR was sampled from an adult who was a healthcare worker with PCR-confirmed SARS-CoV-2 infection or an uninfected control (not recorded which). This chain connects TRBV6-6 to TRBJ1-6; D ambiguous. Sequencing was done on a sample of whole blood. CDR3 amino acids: CASSYSSGRNSPLHF. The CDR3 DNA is TGTGCCAGCAGTTACTCGAGCGGACGCAATTCACCCCTCCACTTT.